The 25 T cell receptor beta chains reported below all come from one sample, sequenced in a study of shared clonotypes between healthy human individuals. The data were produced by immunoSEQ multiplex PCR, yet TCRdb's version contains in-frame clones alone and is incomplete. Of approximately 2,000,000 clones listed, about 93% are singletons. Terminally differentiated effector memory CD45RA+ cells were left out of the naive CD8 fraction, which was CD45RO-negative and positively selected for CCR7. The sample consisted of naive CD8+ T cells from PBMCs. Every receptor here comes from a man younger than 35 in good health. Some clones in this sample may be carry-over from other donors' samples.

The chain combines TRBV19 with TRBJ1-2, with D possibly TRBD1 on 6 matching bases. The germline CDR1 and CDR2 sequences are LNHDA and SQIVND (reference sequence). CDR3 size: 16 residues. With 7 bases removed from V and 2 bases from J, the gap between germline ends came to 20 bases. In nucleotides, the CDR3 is TGTGCCAGTACCTACTCGCCTCGTGACAGGAACTATGGCTACACCTTC. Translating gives CASTYSPRDRNYGYTF.

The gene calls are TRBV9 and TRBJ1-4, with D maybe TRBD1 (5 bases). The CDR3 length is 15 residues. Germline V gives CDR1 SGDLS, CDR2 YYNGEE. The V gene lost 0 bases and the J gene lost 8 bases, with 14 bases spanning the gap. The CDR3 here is CASSVAGVPGEKLFF. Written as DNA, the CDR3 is TGTGCCAGCAGCGTAGCGGGGGTCCCAGGGGAAAAACTGTTTTTT.

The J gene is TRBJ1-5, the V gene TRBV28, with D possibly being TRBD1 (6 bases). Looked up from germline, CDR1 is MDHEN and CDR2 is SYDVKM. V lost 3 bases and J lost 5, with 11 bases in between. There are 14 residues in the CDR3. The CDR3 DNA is TGTGCCAGCAGTTTGGGGGCAAGGGATCAGCCCCAGCATTTT. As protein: CASSLGARDQPQHF.

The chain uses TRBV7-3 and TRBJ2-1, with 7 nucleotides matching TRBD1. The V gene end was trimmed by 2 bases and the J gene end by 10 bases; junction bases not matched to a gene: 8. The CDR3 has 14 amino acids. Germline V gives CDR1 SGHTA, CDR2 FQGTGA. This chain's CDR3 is CASSLSTGTKEQFF. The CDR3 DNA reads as TGTGCCAGCAGCTTATCGACAGGGACAAAGGAGCAGTTCTTC.

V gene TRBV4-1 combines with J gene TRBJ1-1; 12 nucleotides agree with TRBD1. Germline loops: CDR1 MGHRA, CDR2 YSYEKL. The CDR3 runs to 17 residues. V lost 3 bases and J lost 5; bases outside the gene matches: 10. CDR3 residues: CASSHPGDRGRGTEAFF. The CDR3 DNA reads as TGCGCCAGCAGCCACCCGGGGGACAGGGGGCGAGGGACTGAAGCTTTCTTT.

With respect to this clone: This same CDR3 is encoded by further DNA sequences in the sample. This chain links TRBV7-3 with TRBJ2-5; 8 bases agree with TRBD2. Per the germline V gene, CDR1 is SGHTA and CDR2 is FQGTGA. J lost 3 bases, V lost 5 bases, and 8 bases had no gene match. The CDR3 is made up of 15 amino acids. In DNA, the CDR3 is TGTGCCAGCAGCCCCGGGGTAGCGGGAAAAGAGACCCAGTACTTC. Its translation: CASSPGVAGKETQYF.

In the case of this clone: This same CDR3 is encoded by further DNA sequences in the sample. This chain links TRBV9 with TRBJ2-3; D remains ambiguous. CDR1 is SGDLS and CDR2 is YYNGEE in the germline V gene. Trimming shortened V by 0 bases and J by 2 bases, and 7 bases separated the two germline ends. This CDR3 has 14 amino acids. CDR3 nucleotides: TGTGCCAGCAGCGTAGAAAAATCCACAGATACGCAGTATTTT. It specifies CASSVEKSTDTQYF.

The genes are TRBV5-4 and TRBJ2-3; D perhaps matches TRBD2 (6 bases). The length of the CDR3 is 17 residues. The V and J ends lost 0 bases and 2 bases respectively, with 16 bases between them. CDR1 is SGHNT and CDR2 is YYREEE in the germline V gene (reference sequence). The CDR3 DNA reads TGTGCCAGCAGCTTGGCCCAGACGGTACTAGCCACAGATACGCAGTATTTT. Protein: CASSLAQTVLATDTQYF.

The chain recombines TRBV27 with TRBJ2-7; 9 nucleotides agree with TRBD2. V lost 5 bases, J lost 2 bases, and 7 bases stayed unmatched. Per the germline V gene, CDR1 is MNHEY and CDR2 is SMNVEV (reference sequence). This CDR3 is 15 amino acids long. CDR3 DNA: TGTGCCAGCAGTCCGGGGACTAGCATCACCTACGAGCAGTACTTC. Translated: CASSPGTSITYEQYF.

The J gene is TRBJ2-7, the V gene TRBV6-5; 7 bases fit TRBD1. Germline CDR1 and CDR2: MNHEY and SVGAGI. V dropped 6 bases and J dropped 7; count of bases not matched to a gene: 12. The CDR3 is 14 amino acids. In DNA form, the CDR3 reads TGTGCCAGCAGCCCGGGACAGTCCCACGGGGAGCAGTACTTC. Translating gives CASSPGQSHGEQYF.

The CDR3: CASSLAGTGTADTQYF. CDR3 DNA sequence: TGTGCCAGCAGCTTAGCCGGGACAGGGACGGCAGATACGCAGTATTTT. J is TRBJ2-3 and V is TRBV7-9, with 9 bases matching TRBD1. The length of the CDR3 is 16 residues. CDR1 and CDR2 (germline): SEHNR, FQNEAQ (reference sequence). With V trimmed by 0 bases and J by 4 bases, 5 bases remained unmatched.

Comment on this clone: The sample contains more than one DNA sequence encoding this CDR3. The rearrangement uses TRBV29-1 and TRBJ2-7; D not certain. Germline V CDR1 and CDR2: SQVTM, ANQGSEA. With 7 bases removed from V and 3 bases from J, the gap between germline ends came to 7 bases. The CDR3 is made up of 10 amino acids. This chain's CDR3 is CSALGYEQYF. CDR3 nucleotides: TGCAGCGCCCTAGGCTACGAGCAGTACTTC.

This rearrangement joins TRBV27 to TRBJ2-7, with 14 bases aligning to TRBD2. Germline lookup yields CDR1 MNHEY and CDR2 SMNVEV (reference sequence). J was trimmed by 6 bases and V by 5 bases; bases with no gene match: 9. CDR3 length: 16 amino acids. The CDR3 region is CASSQTEGLAGVEQYF. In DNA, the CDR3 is TGTGCCAGCAGTCAAACAGAGGGACTAGCGGGAGTCGAGCAGTACTTC.

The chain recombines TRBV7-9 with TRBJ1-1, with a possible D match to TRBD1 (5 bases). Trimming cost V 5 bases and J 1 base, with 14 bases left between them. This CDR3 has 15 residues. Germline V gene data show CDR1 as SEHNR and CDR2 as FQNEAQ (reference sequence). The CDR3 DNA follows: TGTGCCAGCAGCCCCCAGGGACCGGCGAACACTGAAGCTTTCTTT. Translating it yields CASSPQGPANTEAFF.

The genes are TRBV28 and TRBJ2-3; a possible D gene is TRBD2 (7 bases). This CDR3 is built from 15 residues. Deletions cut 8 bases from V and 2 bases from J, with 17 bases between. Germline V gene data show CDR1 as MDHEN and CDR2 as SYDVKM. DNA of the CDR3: TGTGCCAGCTCCCGGGGGCGGGGGCACACAGATACGCAGTATTTT. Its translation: CASSRGRGHTDTQYF.

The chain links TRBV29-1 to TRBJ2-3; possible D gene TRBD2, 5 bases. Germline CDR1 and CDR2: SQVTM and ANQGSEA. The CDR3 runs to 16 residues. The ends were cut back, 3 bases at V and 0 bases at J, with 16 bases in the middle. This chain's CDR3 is CSVEIGRLASTDTQYF. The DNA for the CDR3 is TGCAGCGTTGAGATTGGTCGTCTAGCAAGCACAGATACGCAGTATTTT.

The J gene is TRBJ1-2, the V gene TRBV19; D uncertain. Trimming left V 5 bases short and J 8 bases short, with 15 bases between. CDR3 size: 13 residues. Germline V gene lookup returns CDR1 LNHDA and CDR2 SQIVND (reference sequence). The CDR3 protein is CASSVTTEGGYTF. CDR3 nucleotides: TGTGCCAGTAGTGTCACCACAGAGGGCGGCTACACCTTC.

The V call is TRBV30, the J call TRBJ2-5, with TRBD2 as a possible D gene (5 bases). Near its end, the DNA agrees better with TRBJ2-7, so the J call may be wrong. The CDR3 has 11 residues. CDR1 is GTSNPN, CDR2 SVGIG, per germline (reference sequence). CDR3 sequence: CAWEGSYEQYF. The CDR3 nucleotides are TGTGCCTGGGAGGGCTCCTACGAGCAGTACTTC.

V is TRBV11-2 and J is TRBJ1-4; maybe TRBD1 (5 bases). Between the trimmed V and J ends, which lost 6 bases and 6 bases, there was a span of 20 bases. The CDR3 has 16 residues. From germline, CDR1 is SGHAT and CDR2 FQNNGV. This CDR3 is CASRINPGGGDEKLFF. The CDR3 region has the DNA TGTGCCAGCAGAATAAACCCGGGGGGTGGGGATGAAAAACTGTTTTTT.

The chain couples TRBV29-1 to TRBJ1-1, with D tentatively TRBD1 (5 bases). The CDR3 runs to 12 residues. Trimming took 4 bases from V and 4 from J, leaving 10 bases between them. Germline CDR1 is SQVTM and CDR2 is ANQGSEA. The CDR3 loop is CSVAGGSTEAFF. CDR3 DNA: TGCAGCGTTGCCGGGGGTAGCACTGAAGCTTTCTTT.

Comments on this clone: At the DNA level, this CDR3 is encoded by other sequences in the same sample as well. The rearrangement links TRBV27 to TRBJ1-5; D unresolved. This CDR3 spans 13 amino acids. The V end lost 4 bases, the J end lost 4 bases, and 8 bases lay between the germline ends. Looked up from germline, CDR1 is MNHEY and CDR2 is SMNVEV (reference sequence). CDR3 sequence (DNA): TGTGCCAGCAGTTGGGGAGGAAATCAGCCCCAGCATTTT. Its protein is CASSWGGNQPQHF.

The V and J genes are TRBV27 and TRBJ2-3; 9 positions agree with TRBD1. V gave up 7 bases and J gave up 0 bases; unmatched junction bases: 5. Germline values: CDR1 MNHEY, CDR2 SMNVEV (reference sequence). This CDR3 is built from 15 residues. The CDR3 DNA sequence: TGTGCCAGCACTACCACAGGGGGCAGCACAGATACGCAGTATTTT. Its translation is CASTTTGGSTDTQYF.

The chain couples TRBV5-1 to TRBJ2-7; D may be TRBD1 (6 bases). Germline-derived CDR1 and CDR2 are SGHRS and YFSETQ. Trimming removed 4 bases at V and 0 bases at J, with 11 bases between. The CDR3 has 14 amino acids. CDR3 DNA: TGCGCCAGCAGCACCCGGGACAACTCCTACGAGCAGTACTTC. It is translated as CASSTRDNSYEQYF.

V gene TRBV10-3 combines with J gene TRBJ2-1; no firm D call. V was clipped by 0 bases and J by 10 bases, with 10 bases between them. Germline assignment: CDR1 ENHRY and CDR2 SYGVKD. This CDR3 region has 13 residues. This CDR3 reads CAISESLRVEQFF. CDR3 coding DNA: TGTGCCATCAGTGAGTCTCTCCGCGTAGAGCAGTTCTTC.

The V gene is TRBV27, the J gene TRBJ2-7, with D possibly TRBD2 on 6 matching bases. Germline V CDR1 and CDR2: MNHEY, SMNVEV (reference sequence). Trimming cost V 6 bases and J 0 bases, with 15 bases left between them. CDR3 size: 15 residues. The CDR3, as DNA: TGTGCCAGCAGGGAAGGAAGGGGAGGCTCCTACGAGCAGTACTTC. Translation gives CASREGRGGSYEQYF.